The clone carrying this T cell receptor beta chain was seen ten or more times. The source of the sample is a study of T cells after yellow fever vaccination. MiXCR, applied by TCRdb to the 5' RACE reads, yields one record per CDR3 protein. The data show roughly 350,000 distinct CDR3 sequences, roughly 4.3% seen once. This CDR3 is 12 amino acids long. Germline CDR1 and CDR2: SGHRS and YFSETQ. V shed 3 bases and J shed 4 bases, with 8 bases lying between them. The chain carries TRBV5-1 and TRBJ2-7, with D possibly being TRBD1 or TRBD2 (5 bases each). This clonotype was sampled from a man between 18 and 29 years old who received the YFV17D yellow fever vaccine. The starting material was PBMCs, obtained 5 days after the yellow fever booster vaccination. CDR3 bases: TGCGCCAGCAGCTGGGACGGGTACGAGCAGTACTTC. This translates into CASSWDGYEQYF.